In this sample, the clone carrying this T cell receptor beta chain turned up a few times. This sample's treatment: roughly 18 received Ad26.COV2.S at low or high dose, single or two shots; about five received placebo; per-sample allocation not given. The investigators took samples on day 63 after the first vaccine or placebo injection. The sample originates from a study of Ad26.COV2.S vaccination and SARS-CoV-2 variants. About the study: Ad26.COV2.S, an intramuscular injection, was given once or twice 56 days apart.

The CDR3 loop spans 15 amino acids. Germline assignment: CDR1 SNHLY and CDR2 FYNNEI. Trimming took 0 bases from V and 2 from J; bases not matched to a gene: 0. Clones were sequenced by immunoSEQ multiplex PCR, and TCRdb holds only the in-frame ones, with some missing. The sample holds hundreds of thousands of clones, roughly 81% seen once. The sequence came from a person between 18 and 65 years old who received the Ad26.COV2.S COVID-19 vaccine or a placebo. The sample here was peripheral blood, taken in a trial of Ad26.COV2.S vaccine versus placebo. J is TRBJ2-7 and V is TRBV2; 11 bases agree with TRBD2. In DNA, the CDR3 is TGTGCCAGCAGTGAAGCTAGCGGGGGGGCCTACGAGCAGTACTTC. Amino acids: CASSEASGGAYEQYF.